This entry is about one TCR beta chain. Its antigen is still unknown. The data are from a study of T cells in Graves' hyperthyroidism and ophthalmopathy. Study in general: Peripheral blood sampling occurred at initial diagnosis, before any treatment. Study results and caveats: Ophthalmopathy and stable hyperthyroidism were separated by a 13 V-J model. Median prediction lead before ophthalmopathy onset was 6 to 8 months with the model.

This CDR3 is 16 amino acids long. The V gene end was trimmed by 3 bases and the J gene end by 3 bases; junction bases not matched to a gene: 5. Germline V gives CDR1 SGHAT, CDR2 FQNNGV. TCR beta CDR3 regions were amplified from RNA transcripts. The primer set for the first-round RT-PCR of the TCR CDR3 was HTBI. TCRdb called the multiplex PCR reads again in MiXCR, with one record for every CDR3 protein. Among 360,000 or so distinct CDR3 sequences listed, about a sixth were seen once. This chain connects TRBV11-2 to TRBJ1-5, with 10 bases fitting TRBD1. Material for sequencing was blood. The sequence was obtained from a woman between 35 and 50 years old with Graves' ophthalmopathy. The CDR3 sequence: CASSLRDRGFNQPQHF. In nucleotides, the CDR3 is TGTGCCAGCAGCTTGAGGGACAGGGGTTTCAATCAGCCCCAGCATTTT.